Included here is one T cell receptor beta chain sequence, with context. Its antigen specificity is not known. Per-base quality was not reported, and no clone a single base away is much larger than it. TCRbeta CDR3 regions were amplified from genomic DNA using the immunoSEQ Assay, a bias-controlled multiplex PCR. The paper's processing steps were these. The number of nucleated cells in each sample was estimated by amplification of reference gene primers within the assay. Sequence reads were collapsed and filtered to measure the absolute abundance of every unique TCRbeta CDR3 rearrangement. Productive Simpson clonality was computed per sample as the square root of Simpson's diversity index over productive rearrangements. In its TCRdb copy, this immuneACCESS table keeps in-frame sequences only and misses some clones. Where compared with another copy, unresolved V genes explain less than half of these, and the others have no known cause. V and J calls and clone size follow that table, whereas D and trimming were derived from the DNA. Here the sample has some 420,000 clones; over 75% occur a single time. In total, the top ten clones hold around 1.1% of the sample.

The data derive from a study of blood T cell repertoires in COVID-19 (TCRdb year 2020). Regarding the complete study: The collaborator samples originated in the United States, Italy and Spain and spanned the acute and convalescent phases of COVID-19. Where available, HLA class I and class II types were obtained from metadata supplied by the sample provider rather than from assay-based typing. Samples were obtained from the ongoing ImmuneRACE study (first 160 participants) and from 950 to 1,500 subjects provided by 6 global collaborators. The dataset comprised deeply sampled blood TCRbeta repertoires from subjects exposed to, actively infected with, or recovered from COVID-19. The repertoires were released in a freely available public database meant as a resource for research on the immune response to SARS-CoV-2. The material from the prospective study consisted of cDNA or gDNA derived from T cells, B-cell-depleted T cells, or PBMCs. The sample metadata nearly always contained a de-identified subject ID, COVID-19 status, age in years and sex. On the study overall, not on this receptor specifically: The quantity of clinical and demographic metadata differed by source and by participant and was supplied without curation.

In the prospective study, participants were about 18 to 90 years old, resided in approximately 25 geographic areas of the United States, and were enrolled through a virtual design. Cohort assignment in the prospective study relied on participant-reported clinical history from a screening survey and a study questionnaire. Recovered participants in ImmuneRACE Cohort 3 were defined as having two consecutive negative NP/OP PCR tests, clearance from a healthcare professional, or resolution of symptoms. Mobile phlebotomists in the prospective study collected whole blood, serum and a nasopharyngeal or oropharyngeal swab from every participant. Over a roughly two-month period, participants in the prospective study had the option of providing additional blood draws and questionnaires. Before DNA extraction, prospective study blood samples were shipped either frozen or at room temperature. From the cysteine up to the phenylalanine, the CDR3 has a length of 11 residues. CDR3 DNA only is kept here, 33 bases in frame from base 1. Taken from the germline V gene, the CDR1 and CDR2 loops are MNHEY and SVGAGI. The junction carries 7 bases between V and J, which are trimmed by 7 bases and 7 bases respectively.

Sequenced input: PBMCs or T cells enriched from blood (not recorded which). The source of this sequence is a man aged 25-45 years who had recovered from COVID-19. The chain links TRBV6-5 with TRBJ2-2; the D gene is perhaps TRBD2, from 6 matching bases. In nucleotides, the sequence is TGTGCCAGCATGGGAGGCGGGGAGCTGTTTTTT. The translation is CASMGGGELFF.